This TCR beta chain originates from a study of cytomegalovirus exposure and HLA in healthy donors. PCR used 60 Vbeta primers and 13 Jbeta primers. TCRdb's table, derived via immunoSEQ multiplex PCR, lists solely in-frame clones and lacks some. The sample holds under 200,000 clones, roughly 82% seen once. Study results and caveats: Later analysis associated a missense DCLRE1C variant with TCR beta V- and J-gene trimming.

V was cut by 4 bases and J by 2 bases, with 9 bases left in between. Looked up from germline, CDR1 is SGHRS and CDR2 is YFSETQ. CDR3 size: 14 residues. Points on this clone: The antigen is undetermined.

This chain joins TRBV5-1 and TRBJ1-4; a possible D gene is TRBD1 (6 bases). The specimen was PBMCs. The TCR comes from a girl aged 5-17 years in good health and CMV-seropositive. For the CDR3, the DNA is TGCGCCAGCAGCAAGACAGGCACTAATGAAAAACTGTTTTTT. As protein: CASSKTGTNEKLFF.